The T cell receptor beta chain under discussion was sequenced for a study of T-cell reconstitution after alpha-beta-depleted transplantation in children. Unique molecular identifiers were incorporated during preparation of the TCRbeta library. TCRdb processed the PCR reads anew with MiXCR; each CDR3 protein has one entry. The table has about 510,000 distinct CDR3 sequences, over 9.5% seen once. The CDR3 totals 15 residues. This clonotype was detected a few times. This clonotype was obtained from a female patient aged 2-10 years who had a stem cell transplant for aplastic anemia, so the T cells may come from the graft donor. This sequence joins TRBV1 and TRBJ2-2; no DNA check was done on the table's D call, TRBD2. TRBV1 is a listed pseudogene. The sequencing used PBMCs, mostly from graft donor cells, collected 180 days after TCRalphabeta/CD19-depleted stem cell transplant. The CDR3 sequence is CTSSRGTEGFGELFF. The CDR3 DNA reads TGCACCAGCAGCCGCGGGACTGAGGGGTTCGGGGAGCTGTTTTTT.